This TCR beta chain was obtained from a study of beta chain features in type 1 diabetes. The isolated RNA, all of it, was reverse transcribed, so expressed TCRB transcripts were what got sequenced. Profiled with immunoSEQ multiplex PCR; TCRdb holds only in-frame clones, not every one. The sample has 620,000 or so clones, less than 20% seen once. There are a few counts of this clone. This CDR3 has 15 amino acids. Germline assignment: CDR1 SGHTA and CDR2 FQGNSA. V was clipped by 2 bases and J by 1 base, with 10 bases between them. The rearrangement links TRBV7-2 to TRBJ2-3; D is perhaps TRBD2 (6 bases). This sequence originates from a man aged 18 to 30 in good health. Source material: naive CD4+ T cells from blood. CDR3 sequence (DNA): TGTGCCAGCAGCTTACAGGGAGGAGGCACAGATACGCAGTATTTT. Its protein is CASSLQGGGTDTQYF. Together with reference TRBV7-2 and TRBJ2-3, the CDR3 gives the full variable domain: GAGVSQSPSNKVTEKGKDVELRCDPISGHTALYWYRQSLGQGLEFLIYFQGNSAPDKSGLPSDRFSAERTGGSVSTLTIQRTQQEDSAVYLCASSLQGGGTDTQYFGPGTRLTVL.